The present TCR beta chain was sequenced within a study of T cell repertoires in cytomegalovirus infection. This CDR3 spans 15 amino acids. Germline values: CDR1 LNHDA, CDR2 SQIVND (reference sequence). V trimming: 5 bases; J trimming: 4 bases; junction bases outside the gene matches: 10. This clonotype was counted between two and nine times. What it binds is unknown. TCRdb re-derived calls from the reads in MiXCR, one entry per CDR3 protein. The sample lists some 920,000 distinct CDR3 sequences; 31% were seen once. General observations from the study: Totalled public TCR beta family frequency picked out people who carried CMV plus the relevant HLA. Dominant in the ex vivo response were TCR beta clonotypes restricted by HLA-C and specific for CMV.

The J gene is TRBJ1-2, the V gene TRBV19; 7 bases line up with TRBD1. This sequence originates from a human donor in good health (CMV status not recorded). Some clones in this sample may be carry-over from other donors' samples. This specimen was cultured CD8+ T cells from PBMCs, taken from culture after CMV antigen stimulation. CDR3 nucleotides: TGTGCCAGTAGTTCCGGACAGGATGCGACCTATGGCTACACCTTC. Protein: CASSSGQDATYGYTF.